This T cell receptor (beta chain) was observed in a study of blood T cell repertoires in COVID-19. The wider study: Sites in the United States, Italy and Spain provided acute and convalescent COVID-19 samples. From T cells, B-cell-depleted T cells, or PBMCs came the material, which was cDNA or gDNA.

Germline assignment: CDR1 LNHDA and CDR2 SQIVND (reference sequence). The V end was cut by 1 base, the J end by 3 bases, with 10 bases between. This CDR3 is 15 amino acids long. Authors' data handling: Amplifying reference gene primers gave estimates of nucleated cell counts. Using immunoSEQ multiplex PCR, the repertoire was profiled, and TCRdb retains in-frame clones only, with some absent. Clone size and the V and J calls come from that table; the DNA yielded D and trimming. Among about 270,000 clones listed, more than 70% were seen once. The V gene is TRBV19, the J gene TRBJ1-3; the D gene is possibly TRBD1 (5 bases). The origin of this receptor is a woman aged 18-29 years with acute or convalescent COVID-19. The sequencing input was peripheral blood. This CDR3 is CASSIAGLSGNTIYF. The DNA of the CDR3 is TGTGCCAGTAGTATAGCAGGGTTGAGTGGAAACACCATATATTTT.